The 14 T cell receptor beta chains presented below share a single source sample, sequenced in a study of T cells in Graves' hyperthyroidism and ophthalmopathy. TCR beta CDR3 regions were amplified from RNA transcripts. First-round RT-PCR of the TCR CDR3 relied on the HTBI primer set. One entry per CDR3 protein results from TCRdb running MiXCR on the multiplex PCR reads. Among around 300,000 distinct CDR3 sequences, approximately 15% were seen once, and the ten largest hold about 26%. What was sequenced was blood. These receptors were taken from a woman under 40 with Graves' hyperthyroidism.

The chain has TRBV9 and TRBJ2-1, with D maybe TRBD2 (5 bases). There are 15 residues in the CDR3. V was clipped by 3 bases and J by 1 base, with 11 bases between them. In germline, CDR1 is SGDLS, CDR2 YYNGEE. The CDR3 DNA reads as TGTGCCAGCAGCGGAATGGGGAGATCCTACAATGAGCAGTTCTTC. Its protein product is CASSGMGRSYNEQFF.

The rearrangement uses TRBV20-1 and TRBJ2-7; 10 bases are a match to TRBD2. Germline trimming cut 0 bases from V and 6 bases from J; bases unmatched to any gene: 11. There are 16 residues in the CDR3. CDR1 is DFQATT, CDR2 SNEGSKA, per germline (reference sequence). The CDR3 here is CSARESAGGPGGEQYF. The DNA for the CDR3 is TGCAGTGCTAGAGAATCAGCGGGAGGGCCAGGGGGCGAGCAGTACTTC.

On this clonotype: A read error may explain this, as a much larger clone is one base away. The rearrangement links TRBV25-1 to TRBJ2-3; D might be TRBD1 (5 bases). The CDR3 spans 17 residues. The germline CDR1 and CDR2 sequences are MGHDK and SYGVNS. Trimming pared 3 bases from V and 3 bases from J, leaving 19 bases between. Here the CDR3 DNA reads TGTGCCAGCAGTGACCCATTCGTGGGCAGGGAAACAGATACGCAGTATTTT. Amino acids: CASSDPFVGRETDTQYF.

J is TRBJ1-5 and V is TRBV18; tentative D call: TRBD1 (5 bases). Trimming took off 6 bases at V and 3 bases at J, with 15 bases between the two ends. Germline lookup yields CDR1 KGHSH and CDR2 LQKENI. This CDR3 comprises 15 residues. The CDR3 is CASSQEQASNQPQHF. The CDR3 DNA reads as TGTGCCAGCTCCCAAGAACAGGCCTCCAATCAGCCCCAGCATTTT.

The chain uses TRBV7-2 and TRBJ1-5, with D perhaps TRBD1 (6 bases). The CDR3 contains 15 residues. With 3 bases removed from V and 0 bases from J, the gap between germline ends came to 9 bases. The germline V gene has CDR1 SGHTA and CDR2 FQGNSA. The CDR3 DNA follows: TGTGCCAGCAGCTTGGACAGAAATAGCAATCAGCCCCAGCATTTT. Its translation: CASSLDRNSNQPQHF.

The chain is built from TRBV20-1 and TRBJ2-7, with D perhaps matching TRBD1 (6 bases). The V gene's germline CDR1 is DFQATT and CDR2 SNEGSKA (reference sequence). This CDR3 spans 15 amino acids. V lost 1 base and J 4 bases, leaving 17 bases between the germline ends. CDR3 sequence reads: CSARGGGAGSYEQYF. As DNA, the CDR3 is TGCAGTGCTAGAGGAGGGGGAGCTGGTTCGTACGAGCAGTACTTC.

This clonotype was observed at least ten times. The chain is built from TRBV7-6 and TRBJ2-2; possibly TRBD2 for D (5 bases). The CDR3 consists of 14 residues. From germline, CDR1 is SGHVS and CDR2 FNYEAQ. The V end was cut by 5 bases, the J end by 4 bases, with 11 bases between. This CDR3 is CASSPKSGTGELFF. The CDR3 DNA reads as TGTGCCAGCAGCCCTAAAAGCGGCACCGGGGAGCTGTTTTTT.

This clonotype appeared a few times. The V gene is TRBV20-1, the J gene TRBJ2-5; no reliable D call. Germline CDR1 DFQATT, CDR2 SNEGSKA (reference sequence). Trimming removed 2 bases at V and 5 bases at J, with 15 bases between. The CDR3 consists of 14 residues. The CDR3 is CSARSQGTEETQYF. DNA of the CDR3: TGCAGTGCTAGATCTCAAGGAACTGAGGAGACCCAGTACTTC.

The V call is TRBV5-6, the J call TRBJ2-6; D ambiguous. Between the trimmed V and J ends, which lost 1 base and 2 bases, there was a span of 7 bases. The germline V gene has CDR1 SGHDT and CDR2 YYEEEE. The CDR3 runs to 15 residues. The CDR3 DNA is TGTGCCAGCAGCTTGATGGAAGCTGGGGCCAACGTCCTGACTTTC. It encodes CASSLMEAGANVLTF.

This clonotype was detected many times. V gene TRBV28 combines with J gene TRBJ2-3; D not resolved. The CDR3 consists of 15 residues. Trimming shortened V by 1 base and J by 6 bases, and 14 bases separated the two germline ends. Per germline, CDR1 MDHEN and CDR2 SYDVKM. DNA of the CDR3: TGTGCCAGCAGTTTATCGGCCCTCAGTAGGGATACGCAGTATTTT. This encodes CASSLSALSRDTQYF.

The rearrangement links TRBV20-1 to TRBJ1-6, with D perhaps TRBD1 (5 bases). This CDR3 is built from 17 residues. Germline V gene lookup returns CDR1 DFQATT and CDR2 SNEGSKA (reference sequence). V was shortened by 0 bases and J by 2 bases, with 14 bases between the two germline ends. This chain's CDR3 is CSAREGGAGAYNSPLHF. The CDR3 nucleotides read TGCAGTGCTAGAGAGGGCGGGGCGGGGGCCTATAATTCACCCCTCCACTTT.

This clonotype was counted ten times or more. The CDR3 DNA sequence: TGTGCCAGCAGTTCTGGGCGGGTAGCGAACACCGGGGAGCTGTTTTTT. This sequence encodes CASSSGRVANTGELFF. J is TRBJ2-2 and V is TRBV2; possibly TRBD2 for D (5 bases). CDR1 and CDR2 (germline): SNHLY, FYNNEI. The CDR3 consists of 16 residues. Between the trimmed V and J ends, which lost 5 bases and 0 bases, there was a span of 13 bases.

The V call is TRBV30, the J call TRBJ2-2; 12 bases match TRBD1. This CDR3 contains 16 residues. CDR1 is GTSNPN and CDR2 is SVGIG in the germline V gene (reference sequence). Losses at the gene ends were 7 bases for V and 9 bases for J; bases not matched to a gene: 15. The CDR3 nucleotides are TGTGCCTTAGCGGGACAGGGGGCGAGTAGGACCCGGGAGCTGTTTTTT. Translation: CALAGQGASRTRELFF.

This clonotype came up many times. A junction end diverges from the germline sequence, so it may reflect a read error. The chain employs TRBV30 and TRBJ2-1, with D tentatively TRBD2 (6 bases). CDR3 length: 13 residues. Germline V gene lookup returns CDR1 GTSNPN and CDR2 SVGIG (reference sequence). In DNA, the CDR3 is TGTGCCTGGAGTCGTGGGGGGTACAGTGAGCAGTTCTTC. Translating it yields CAWSRGGYSEQFF.